Listed below are T cell receptor beta chains from one sample, sequenced in a study of OX40 agonist ivuxolimab in advanced cancers. Here immunoSEQ multiplex PCR was the method, and the copy in TCRdb shows in-frame clones only, minus some. The sample holds around 94,000 clones, about 90% seen once. The starting material was CD4+ or CD8+ T cells sorted from blood, obtained in a trial of the OX40 agonist ivuxolimab. The receptors were gathered from an adult with an advanced solid tumor such as melanoma, head and neck, liver or kidney cancer. Both conserved end residues are part of each CDR3. The D gene is left open where the match is weak. A row's size may be missing; if present it is once, few, many or a size class.

J: TRBJ1-5; V: TRBV19; size: -; D: -; CDR3: CASSILRGDQPQHF; DNA: TGTGCCAGTAGTATTTTAAGAGGGGATCAGCCCCAGCATTTT
J: TRBJ2-7; V: TRBV5-4; size: -; D: -; CDR3: CASSFNPGSYEQYF; DNA: TGTGCCAGCAGCTTCAACCCCGGGTCCTACGAGCAGTACTTC
J: TRBJ2-7; V: TRBV19; size: -; D: -; CDR3: CASSVGTGQGPYEQYF; DNA: TGTGCCAGTAGTGTCGGGACTGGCCAGGGCCCCTACGAGCAGTACTTC
J: TRBJ1-1; V: TRBV7-3; size: -; D: -; CDR3: CASRPSFNTEAFF; DNA: TGTGCCAGCAGACCCTCTTTCAACACTGAAGCTTTCTTT
J: TRBJ2-3; V: TRBV5-1; size: -; D: TRBD2; CDR3: CASSLGLAGTTDTQYF; DNA: TGCGCCAGCAGCCTTGGACTAGCGGGGACCACAGATACGCAGTATTTT
J: TRBJ2-2; V: TRBV29-1; size: -; D: -; CDR3: CSVLTRGEAGELFF; DNA: TGCAGCGTTCTAACGAGGGGTGAAGCCGGGGAGCTGTTTTTT
J: TRBJ1-6; V: TRBV9; size: -; D: -; CDR3: CASSVAPGRSYNSPLHF; DNA: TGTGCCAGCAGCGTAGCACCAGGGCGTAGTTATAATTCACCCCTCCACTTT
J: TRBJ2-2; V: TRBV18; size: -; D: TRBD1; CDR3: CASSPRQGYSNTGELFF; DNA: TGTGCCAGCTCACCCAGACAGGGATACTCGAACACCGGGGAGCTGTTTTTT
J: TRBJ2-7; V: TRBV9; size: -; D: TRBD2; CDR3: CASSRAGRGSYEQYF; DNA: TGTGCCAGCAGCCGCGCCGGGCGGGGGTCCTACGAGCAGTACTTC
J: TRBJ1-4; V: TRBV5-1; size: -; D: -; CDR3: CASSLEGYQAEKLFF; DNA: TGCGCCAGCAGCTTGGAGGGTTATCAGGCTGAAAAACTGTTTTTT
J: TRBJ1-2; V: TRBV6-1; size: few; D: -; CDR3: CASSEAQGIGYTF; DNA: TGTGCCAGCAGTGAAGCGCAGGGTATTGGCTACACCTTC
J: TRBJ2-3; V: TRBV5-1; size: -; D: TRBD2; CDR3: CASSPGTSGRVGADTQYF; DNA: TGCGCCAGCAGCCCCGGGACTAGCGGGAGAGTTGGGGCAGATACGCAGTATTTT
J: TRBJ2-5; V: TRBV23-1; size: -; D: -; CDR3: CASSQSRRHHQETQYF; DNA: TGCGCCAGCAGTCAATCAAGGCGGCACCACCAAGAGACCCAGTACTTC
J: TRBJ2-3; V: TRBV11-2; size: -; D: -; CDR3: CASRTEGTDTQYF; DNA: TGTGCCAGCAGGACAGAAGGCACAGATACGCAGTATTTT
J: TRBJ1-5; V: TRBV28; size: -; D: -; CDR3: CASRLISNQPQHF; DNA: TGTGCCAGCAGGCTGATTAGCAATCAGCCCCAGCATTTT
J: TRBJ2-1; V: TRBV18; size: -; D: -; CDR3: CASSPNGGDEQFF; DNA: TGTGCCAGCTCACCAAACGGGGGCGATGAGCAGTTCTTC
J: TRBJ2-7; V: TRBV27; size: -; D: -; CDR3: CATVGGLFPYEQYF; DNA: TGTGCCACCGTGGGCGGACTATTTCCCTACGAGCAGTACTTC
J: TRBJ1-1; V: TRBV7-9; size: -; D: -; CDR3: CASSSPLFGPEAFF; DNA: TGTGCCAGCAGCTCCCCCCTATTTGGTCCTGAAGCTTTCTTT
J: TRBJ1-3; V: TRBV15; size: -; D: TRBD1; CDR3: CATSRPGQGPSGNTIYF; DNA: TGTGCCACCAGCAGGCCCGGACAGGGACCCTCTGGAAACACCATATATTTT
J: TRBJ2-6; V: TRBV6-6; size: -; D: -; CDR3: CASRWGAGANVLTF; DNA: TGTGCCAGTCGATGGGGGGCTGGGGCCAACGTCCTGACTTTC
J: TRBJ2-2; V: TRBV4-2; size: -; D: -; CDR3: CASSQAGLGGGGELFF; DNA: TGTGCCAGCAGCCAAGCGGGACTAGGGGGCGGCGGGGAGCTGTTTTTT
J: TRBJ1-3; V: TRBV7-2; size: -; D: -; CDR3: CASSLQVSSGNTIYF; DNA: TGTGCCAGCAGCTTACAGGTTAGCTCTGGAAACACCATATATTTT
J: TRBJ2-1; V: TRBV5-1; size: -; D: TRBD2; CDR3: CASSPLTSGAYNEQFF; DNA: TGCGCCAGCAGCCCACTGACTAGCGGGGCATACAATGAGCAGTTCTTC
J: TRBJ1-5; V: TRBV5-8; size: once; D: TRBD1; CDR3: CASSLVPGGSNQPQHF; DNA: TGTGCCAGCAGCTTGGTCCCAGGGGGCAGCAATCAGCCCCAGCATTTT
J: TRBJ2-2; V: TRBV9; size: once; D: -; CDR3: CASSQGTAGELFF; DNA: TGTGCCAGCAGCCAGGGGACGGCCGGGGAGCTGTTTTTT
J: TRBJ2-2; V: TRBV10-3; size: -; D: TRBD2; CDR3: CAISGIAGPNTGELFF; DNA: TGTGCCATCAGCGGTATAGCGGGGCCGAACACCGGGGAGCTGTTTTTT
J: TRBJ2-3; V: TRBV9; size: -; D: -; CDR3: CASSVGVGGDTQYF; DNA: TGTGCCAGCAGCGTAGGGGTGGGTGGAGATACGCAGTATTTT
J: TRBJ1-4; V: TRBV28; size: -; D: -; CDR3: CASSLEGMINEKLFF; DNA: TGTGCCAGCAGTTTAGAGGGGATGATTAATGAAAAACTGTTTTTT
J: TRBJ2-3; V: TRBV7-2; size: once; D: TRBD2; CDR3: CASSLGLAGGGDTQYF; DNA: TGTGCCAGCAGCTTAGGACTAGCGGGGGGCGGGGATACGCAGTATTTT
J: TRBJ2-7; V: TRBV10-2; size: -; D: -; CDR3: CASSETREQYF; DNA: TGCGCCAGCAGTGAGACGAGAGAGCAGTACTTC
J: TRBJ2-1; V: TRBV9; size: -; D: TRBD2; CDR3: CASNPGLALNEQFF; DNA: TGTGCCAGCAACCCGGGACTAGCGCTAAATGAGCAGTTCTTC
J: TRBJ1-1; V: TRBV29-1; size: -; D: -; CDR3: CSVLPLIREGNTEAFF; DNA: TGCAGCGTTCTACCTTTAATTAGGGAGGGGAACACTGAAGCTTTCTTT
J: TRBJ2-7; V: TRBV14; size: once; D: TRBD2; CDR3: CASSQAVGGKAEQYF; DNA: TGTGCCAGCAGCCAGGCTGTGGGAGGGAAAGCCGAGCAGTACTTC
J: TRBJ2-7; V: TRBV4-2; size: once; D: -; CDR3: CASSQDSRGVGEQYF; DNA: TGTGCCAGCAGCCAAGATTCTCGAGGGGTAGGCGAGCAGTACTTC
J: TRBJ1-2; V: TRBV11-2; size: -; D: TRBD1; CDR3: CASRDRGSANYGYTF; DNA: TGTGCCAGCCGAGACAGGGGTTCGGCTAACTATGGCTACACCTTC
J: TRBJ2-7; V: TRBV28; size: -; D: TRBD1; CDR3: CASYWTGGYEQYF; DNA: TGTGCCAGTTACTGGACAGGGGGCTACGAGCAGTACTTC
J: TRBJ1-3; V: TRBV11-2; size: -; D: -; CDR3: CASSVSEGSGNTIYF; DNA: TGTGCCAGCAGCGTCTCCGAAGGCTCTGGAAACACCATATATTTT
J: TRBJ2-7; V: TRBV18; size: -; D: TRBD1; CDR3: CASSHTGGNTYEQYF; DNA: TGTGCCAGCTCACATACAGGGGGGAACACATACGAGCAGTACTTC
J: TRBJ2-7; V: TRBV21-1; size: -; D: -; CDR3: CASEDGLRRSGTYEQYF; DNA: TGTGCCAGCGAGGACGGACTACGGAGGAGCGGGACCTACGAGCAGTACTTC
J: TRBJ1-2; V: TRBV11-3; size: -; D: TRBD1; CDR3: CASSSPGRGRSGYTF; DNA: TGTGCCAGCAGCTCTCCTGGCAGGGGGCGGTCTGGCTACACCTTC
J: TRBJ2-5; V: TRBV29-1; size: once; D: -; CDR3: CSVERGQETQYF; DNA: TGCAGCGTTGAGAGGGGGCAAGAGACCCAGTACTTC
J: TRBJ2-7; V: TRBV6-6; size: -; D: TRBD2; CDR3: CASSYSGRGSYEQYF; DNA: TGTGCCAGCAGTTATAGCGGGAGGGGGTCCTACGAGCAGTACTTC
J: TRBJ1-2; V: TRBV11-2; size: few; D: -; CDR3: CASSLNPYGYTF; DNA: TGTGCCAGCAGCTTGAATCCGTATGGCTACACCTTC
J: TRBJ2-7; V: TRBV6-5; size: -; D: TRBD1; CDR3: CASSPGWTGKYEQYF; DNA: TGTGCCAGCAGCCCTGGGTGGACAGGGAAGTACGAGCAGTACTTC
J: TRBJ2-2; V: TRBV5-4; size: -; D: TRBD2; CDR3: CASSPWGLAGGNTGELFF; DNA: TGTGCCAGCAGCCCCTGGGGACTAGCGGGAGGGAACACCGGGGAGCTGTTTTTT
J: TRBJ1-1; V: TRBV19; size: -; D: -; CDR3: CASSTSIRQTEAFF; DNA: TGTGCCAGTAGTACCTCAATTAGGCAGACTGAAGCTTTCTTT
J: TRBJ2-7; V: TRBV18; size: once; D: -; CDR3: CASSRETAYEQYF; DNA: TGTGCCAGCTCACGTGAGACGGCCTACGAGCAGTACTTC
J: TRBJ2-5; V: TRBV29-1; size: -; D: -; CDR3: CSAKQGEGTQYF; DNA: TGCAGCGCCAAACAGGGTGAGGGGACCCAGTACTTC
J: TRBJ2-2; V: TRBV7-2; size: -; D: TRBD2; CDR3: CASSFRSGRANTGELFF; DNA: TGTGCCAGCAGCTTTAGGAGCGGGAGGGCTAACACCGGGGAGCTGTTTTTT
J: TRBJ1-2; V: TRBV12-5; size: few; D: TRBD1; CDR3: CASGRGQPNYGYTF; DNA: TGTGCTAGTGGCCGGGGACAGCCCAACTATGGCTACACCTTC
J: TRBJ1-1; V: TRBV7-3; size: -; D: TRBD1; CDR3: CASSADRGPLKNTEAFF; DNA: TGTGCCAGCAGCGCGGACAGGGGACCACTTAAGAACACTGAAGCTTTCTTT
J: TRBJ2-7; V: TRBV5-1; size: -; D: TRBD1; CDR3: CASSTGQGTYEQYF; DNA: TGCGCCAGCAGCACGGGACAGGGGACCTACGAGCAGTACTTC
J: TRBJ2-7; V: TRBV7-2; size: once; D: TRBD2; CDR3: CASSTGLAGNYEQYF; DNA: TGTGCCAGCAGTACCGGACTAGCGGGGAATTACGAGCAGTACTTC
J: TRBJ2-1; V: TRBV11-3; size: -; D: TRBD2; CDR3: CASSLEGGRVGEQFF; DNA: TGTGCCAGCAGCTTAGAAGGCGGGAGGGTTGGTGAGCAGTTCTTC
J: TRBJ1-1; V: TRBV4-1; size: -; D: -; CDR3: CASSQAGRLHEAFF; DNA: TGCGCCAGCAGCCAAGCTGGGAGGCTGCACGAAGCTTTCTTT
J: TRBJ1-1; V: TRBV18; size: few; D: -; CDR3: CASSPSTALNTEAFF; DNA: TGTGCCAGCTCACCATCGACAGCGCTGAACACTGAAGCTTTCTTT
J: TRBJ2-7; V: TRBV6-1; size: -; D: TRBD2; CDR3: CASRAGGGSYEQYF; DNA: TGTGCCAGCAGAGCGGGAGGCGGGAGCTACGAGCAGTACTTC